These 32 T cell receptor beta chains originate from one sample sequenced in a study of blood T cell repertoires in COVID-19. The protocol was immunoSEQ multiplex PCR, while the TCRdb copy is restricted to in-frame clones and leaves out a portion. The table lists around 110,000 clones, 82% of them singletons. Sequences were obtained from peripheral blood. The receptors were sampled from a woman between 65 and 79 years old with acute or convalescent COVID-19.

V gene TRBV11-3 combines with J gene TRBJ1-6; tentative D call: TRBD1 (5 bases). The CDR3 is 17 residues long. Per germline, CDR1 SGHNT and CDR2 YENEEA. V was cut by 0 bases and J by 8 bases, with 17 bases left in between. The chain's CDR3 is CASSLDQWGGAYSPLHF. CDR3 nucleotide sequence: TGTGCCAGCAGCTTAGACCAGTGGGGGGGTGCCTATTCACCCCTCCACTTT.

The V and J genes are TRBV19 and TRBJ1-5; 7 bases are shared with TRBD1. The CDR3 consists of 14 residues. Losses at the gene ends were 5 bases for V and 6 bases for J; bases not matched to a gene: 7. Germline values: CDR1 LNHDA, CDR2 SQIVND (reference sequence). The CDR3 DNA reads as TGTGCCAGTAGTGGATACAGGGGTCCTCAGCCCCAGCATTTT. This sequence encodes CASSGYRGPQPQHF.

V is TRBV27 and J is TRBJ1-2; D is undetermined. This CDR3 is 13 amino acids long. Germline V gene sequence: CDR1 MNHEY, CDR2 SMNVEV (reference sequence). Trimming removed 3 bases from V and 8 bases from J, with 13 bases in between. The CDR3 DNA is TGTGCCAGCAGTTTTTTAGGGCGGGAAGGCTACACCTTC. Its translation is CASSFLGREGYTF.

The DNA of the CDR3 is TGCGCCAGCAGCTTGGATTCTCGTAACTATGGCTACACCTTC. Its protein product is CASSLDSRNYGYTF. The chain recombines TRBV5-1 with TRBJ1-2, with D uncertain. The germline V gene has CDR1 SGHRS and CDR2 YFSETQ. There are 14 residues in the CDR3. V was trimmed by 0 bases and J by 1 base, leaving 7 bases between them.

In its sample, this clone was seen a few times. The genes are TRBV11-3 and TRBJ1-1; D perhaps matches TRBD1 (6 bases). Trimming left V 3 bases short and J 1 base short, with 12 bases between. Germline V gene data show CDR1 as SGHNT and CDR2 as YENEEA. The CDR3 length is 15 residues. The CDR3 nucleotides are TGTGCCAGCAGCTTCCCAGGGGTCCCGAACACTGAAGCTTTCTTT. Protein: CASSFPGVPNTEAFF.

This clone came up a few times. The gene calls are TRBV3-1 (or the pseudogene TRBV3-2) and TRBJ2-3; 8 nucleotides line up with TRBD2. The germline V gene has CDR1 LGHDT and CDR2 YNNKEL (reference sequence). After removal of 2 bases from V and 3 bases from J, the junction contained 13 bases not matched to a gene. CDR3 length: 18 amino acids. The CDR3 coding sequence is TGTGCCAGCAGCCAAAGGGTAGCGGGGCTCCAGAGGACAGATACGCAGTATTTT. Amino acids: CASSQRVAGLQRTDTQYF.

The chain is built from TRBV2 and TRBJ1-2, with TRBD1 identical over 9 bases. The CDR3 has 15 residues. V trimming: 4 bases; J trimming: 7 bases; junction bases outside the gene matches: 10. Germline lookup yields CDR1 SNHLY and CDR2 FYNNEI. The CDR3 reads CASSADDRGDSGYTF. The CDR3 DNA is TGTGCCAGCAGTGCAGACGACAGGGGGGATAGTGGCTACACCTTC. Full variable domain (outside the CDR3, taken from reference TRBV2 and TRBJ1-2): EPEVTQTPSHQVTQMGQEVILRCVPISNHLYFYWYRQILGQKVEFLVSFYNNEISEKSEIFDDQFSVERPDGSNFTLKIRSTKLEDSAMYFCASSADDRGDSGYTFGSGTRLTVV.

V and J are TRBV3-1 (or the pseudogene TRBV3-2) and TRBJ2-1; 8 nucleotides match TRBD2. Germline V gene sequence: CDR1 LGHDT, CDR2 YNNKEL (reference sequence). Germline trimming cut 4 bases from V and 5 bases from J; bases unmatched to any gene: 16. The CDR3 has 18 residues. The chain's CDR3 is CASSPGTRASLGNNEQFF. Here the CDR3 DNA reads TGTGCCAGCAGCCCTGGGACTAGAGCTAGCTTGGGAAACAATGAGCAGTTCTTC.

J is TRBJ1-6 and V is TRBV6-5; TRBD1 aligns across 7 bases. V lost 6 bases to trimming and J lost 7 bases; unmatched junction nucleotides: 9. From germline, CDR1 is MNHEY and CDR2 SVGAGI. The CDR3 consists of 15 residues. CDR3 DNA: TGTGCCAGCAGCAGACAGGGCCTCGACAATTCACCCCTCCACTTT. Residues: CASSRQGLDNSPLHF.

J is TRBJ2-3 and V is TRBV11-3; 9 bases match TRBD2. Losses at the gene ends were 0 bases for V and 5 bases for J; bases not matched to a gene: 9. The CDR3 runs 17 residues. The V gene's germline CDR1 is SGHNT and CDR2 YENEEA. This CDR3 is CASSLERAGGNLDTQYF. For the CDR3, the DNA is TGTGCCAGCAGCTTAGAGAGGGCGGGGGGGAACCTAGATACGCAGTATTTT.

The CDR3 DNA reads TGTGCCAGCAGCCAGCCTCAGGGGCGCCGCCCATATGGCTACACCTTC. Protein sequence: CASSQPQGRRPYGYTF. This chain links TRBV4-2 with TRBJ1-2; a weak D match, TRBD1 (6 bases). Germline values: CDR1 LGHNA, CDR2 YNFKEQ. V lost 3 bases to trimming and J lost 5 bases, with 19 bases between them. This CDR3 has 16 residues.

The chain combines TRBV3-1 (or the pseudogene TRBV3-2) with TRBJ2-4; 8 nucleotides align to TRBD1. The J segment lost 8 bases and the V segment lost 4 bases, leaving 4 bases of the junction unmatched. Germline CDR1 and CDR2: LGHDT and YNNKEL (reference sequence). CDR3 length: 13 residues. CDR3 sequence: CASSPDREDIQYF. The CDR3 DNA sequence: TGTGCCAGCAGCCCGGACAGGGAGGACATTCAGTACTTC.

The rearrangement joins TRBV7-3 to TRBJ2-1; TRBD2 agrees at 7 bases. Germline CDR1 SGHTA, CDR2 FQGTGA. The CDR3 spans 14 residues. Trimming removed 1 base from V and 7 bases from J; junction bases left unmatched: 4. CDR3: CASSLSASGNEQFF. As DNA, the CDR3 is TGTGCCAGCAGCTTAAGCGCTAGCGGAAATGAGCAGTTCTTC.

This clone has a handful of counts. The rearrangement joins TRBV7-9 to TRBJ2-1; 8 bases agree with TRBD2. The trim removed 4 bases at V and 6 bases at J, leaving 11 bases unmatched. This CDR3 contains 16 residues. The V gene's germline CDR1 is SEHNR and CDR2 FQNEAQ (reference sequence). CDR3 coding DNA: TGTGCCAGCAGCTCGATCGGACTAGCTCGTTTCAATGAGCAGTTCTTC. Its translation is CASSSIGLARFNEQFF.

The chain recombines TRBV7-8 with TRBJ1-4; TRBD1 might be the D (5 bases). The CDR3 length is 17 residues. Trimming pared 3 bases from V and 0 bases from J, leaving 14 bases between. CDR1 is SGHVS, CDR2 FQNEAQ, per germline. CDR3 region: CASSFSLGPATNEKLFF. CDR3 DNA: TGTGCCAGCAGCTTTTCTTTGGGGCCTGCAACTAATGAAAAACTGTTTTTT.

The V call is TRBV24-1, the J call TRBJ2-1; tentatively, D is TRBD1 (5 bases). Between the trimmed V and J ends, which lost 4 bases and 2 bases, there was a span of 17 bases. Germline lookup yields CDR1 KGHDR and CDR2 SFDVKD. This CDR3 has 17 amino acids. The CDR3 protein is CATSDPTVSGTYNEQFF. CDR3 nucleotides: TGTGCCACCAGTGACCCAACCGTCTCAGGGACCTACAATGAGCAGTTCTTC.

This chain connects TRBV7-2 to TRBJ1-4; D might be TRBD1 (6 bases). In germline, CDR1 is SGHTA, CDR2 FQGNSA. V lost 5 bases and J lost 8, with 15 bases in between. CDR3 length: 14 amino acids. CDR3 amino acids: CASSHTGSGEKLFF. The CDR3 bases are TGTGCCAGCAGCCACACAGGGTCCGGGGAAAAACTGTTTTTT.

This clone came up once. The rearrangement joins TRBV4-3 to TRBJ2-1, with D uncertain. Trimming pared 4 bases from V and 6 bases from J, leaving 13 bases between. From germline, CDR1 is LGHNA and CDR2 YSLEER. This CDR3 has 14 amino acids. The CDR3 nucleotides are TGCGCCAGCAGCCCCGACGTCGCAGGCAATGAGCAGTTCTTC. Residues: CASSPDVAGNEQFF.

This chain uses TRBV4-1 with TRBJ1-4; 10 nucleotides match TRBD1. The CDR3 has 16 amino acids. V lost 4 bases to trimming and J lost 8 bases; unmatched junction nucleotides: 10. Germline V gives CDR1 MGHRA, CDR2 YSYEKL. The CDR3 DNA is TGCGCCAGCAGCCCGGGAACCGGGACAGGGGAGGAAAAACTGTTTTTT. Translation gives CASSPGTGTGEEKLFF.

This rearrangement joins TRBV6-2 or TRBV6-3 to TRBJ1-6, with D hard to call. Germline V CDR1 and CDR2: MNHEY, SVGEGT. The V end lost 1 base, the J end lost 7 bases, and 11 bases lay between the germline ends. CDR3 length: 15 amino acids. This CDR3 is CASSYLTRGNSPLHF. CDR3 coding DNA: TGTGCCAGCAGTTACTTAACCCGGGGAAATTCACCCCTCCACTTT.

The rearrangement joins TRBV7-2 to TRBJ2-1, with a weak D call TRBD2 (5 bases). CDR3 length: 15 residues. V was clipped by 1 base and J by 4 bases, with 11 bases between them. CDR1 and CDR2 (germline): SGHTA, FQGNSA. The DNA of the CDR3 is TGTGCCAGCAGCTTAGGCGCTAGCACTTACAATGAGCAGTTCTTC. This translates into CASSLGASTYNEQFF.

This chain connects TRBV7-2 to TRBJ2-5, with TRBD1 matching 9 bases. Germline loops: CDR1 SGHTA, CDR2 FQGNSA. V lost 5 bases to trimming and J lost 5 bases; unmatched junction nucleotides: 12. The CDR3 covers 16 residues. The CDR3 nucleotides are TGTGCCAGCAGCACAAAAGGGACAGGGAACGGGGAGACCCAGTACTTC. It translates to CASSTKGTGNGETQYF.

There are a few counts of this clone. V and J are TRBV30 and TRBJ1-2; D is undetermined. Germline CDR1 reads GTSNPN; CDR2 reads SVGIG (reference sequence). Deletions cut 1 base from V and 4 bases from J, with 10 bases between. The CDR3 covers 13 residues. CDR3 sequence (DNA): TGTGCCTGGAGTGCAGGAGGAACCTATGGCTACACCTTC. Protein sequence: CAWSAGGTYGYTF.

This chain uses TRBV29-1 with TRBJ2-2; unclear D gene. Trimming stripped 3 bases from V and 0 bases from J, with 2 bases between. CDR1 SQVTM and CDR2 ANQGSEA come from the germline V gene. The CDR3 totals 12 residues. The CDR3 coding sequence is TGCAGCGTTGACTCGAACACCGGGGAGCTGTTTTTT. This translates into CSVDSNTGELFF.

This clone occurred once. This rearrangement joins TRBV30 to TRBJ1-2; perhaps TRBD1 as D (5 bases). Trimming pared 3 bases from V and 9 bases from J, leaving 17 bases between. This CDR3 has 13 residues. The germline gives CDR1 GTSNPN, CDR2 SVGIG (reference sequence). The DNA for the CDR3 is TGTGCCTGGAGCCTAAACCCCGGGGGGAGCTACACCTTC. Protein product: CAWSLNPGGSYTF.

As DNA, the CDR3 is TGCGCCAGCAGATTATGGAGCCAAGAGACCCAGTACTTC. This gives the protein CASRLWSQETQYF. This chain connects TRBV5-1 to TRBJ2-5; D is unclear. Trimming left V 5 bases short and J 1 base short, with 9 bases between. Germline lookup yields CDR1 SGHRS and CDR2 YFSETQ. The CDR3 totals 13 residues.

This rearrangement joins TRBV4-3 to TRBJ1-2; D is ambiguous. The CDR3 loop spans 15 amino acids. Germline V CDR1 and CDR2: LGHNA, YSLEER. V was cut by 3 bases and J by 4 bases, with 15 bases left in between. The CDR3 sequence: CASSQVGGGGYGYTF. The CDR3, as DNA: TGCGCCAGCAGCCAGGTGGGAGGTGGCGGCTATGGCTACACCTTC.

This clone was found once. This chain uses TRBV12-2 with TRBJ2-7; TRBD1 was called by the table and not checked on the DNA. TRBV12-2 counts as a pseudogene. CDR3 length: 13 amino acids. The DNA of the CDR3 is TGTGCAAGTCGCTTAAGGGGGTGCTACGAGCAGTACGTC. This gives the protein CASRLRGCYEQYV.

The V call is TRBV2, the J call TRBJ2-5; the D gene is possibly TRBD2 (6 bases). The germline V gene encodes CDR1 SNHLY and CDR2 FYNNEI. V lost 8 bases and J 5 bases, leaving 21 bases between the germline ends. CDR3 length: 15 amino acids. CDR3 sequence: CASGAAGLSAETQYF. The CDR3 DNA follows: TGTGCCAGCGGGGCCGCGGGGCTTAGCGCGGAGACCCAGTACTTC.

The chain has TRBV18 and TRBJ1-1; 8 bases map to TRBD1. Germline CDR1 KGHSH, CDR2 LQKENI. V was pared by 3 bases and J by 1 base, with 7 bases of the junction left unmatched. The CDR3 has 16 amino acids. CDR3 sequence: CASSPLRTGTNTEAFF. CDR3 coding DNA: TGTGCCAGCTCACCCCTTCGGACAGGGACGAACACTGAAGCTTTCTTT.

The rearrangement joins TRBV15 to TRBJ1-2, with 8 bases matching TRBD1. Germline V CDR1 and CDR2: LNHNV, YYDKDF (reference sequence). The CDR3 has 15 amino acids. V shed 5 bases and J 4 bases; nucleotides not matched to a gene: 9. The CDR3 sequence is CATSEPQGAGYGYTF. CDR3 bases: TGTGCCACCAGCGAACCCCAGGGGGCCGGCTATGGCTACACCTTC.

The CDR3 DNA reads as TGTGCCAGCAGCCCGGGGACAGCCGGGGAGCTGTTTTTT. As protein: CASSPGTAGELFF. This rearrangement joins TRBV12-3 or TRBV12-4 to TRBJ2-2; 7 bases map to TRBD1. The length of the CDR3 is 13 residues. V was clipped by 6 bases and J by 6 bases; unmatched bases: 4.